The 17 T cell receptor beta chains in this list originate from one sample, sequenced in a study of human T cells and chemical hapten exposure. TCRdb used MiXCR to reprocess the RACE reads, holding one entry per CDR3 protein. The table lists approximately 340,000 distinct CDR3 sequences, roughly 6.9% of them singletons. Time point specified: patch test 1, 2 weeks after DPC sensitization. Treatment denoted: therapeutic diphenylcyclopropenone sensitization with weekly scalp DPC. Material: whole blood, obtained in connection with sensitization to the hapten diphenylcyclopropenone (DPC). The receptors were sampled from a woman aged 18-30 years with alopecia areata. Some clones in this sample may be carry-over from other donors' samples.

This chain joins TRBV4-2 and TRBJ2-1, with 10 positions matching TRBD2. This CDR3 has 18 residues. Per the germline V gene, CDR1 is LGHNA and CDR2 is YNFKEQ. Germline trimming cut 6 bases from V and 6 bases from J; bases unmatched to any gene: 17. CDR3 sequence (DNA): TGTGCCAGCAGTGAATCAGGGGATTTAGCGGGGGGCCCCAATGAGCAGTTCTTC. Its translation is CASSESGDLAGGPNEQFF.

This clonotype appeared a few times. This rearrangement joins TRBV29-1 to TRBJ1-1, with D hard to call. This CDR3 has 13 residues. The V and J ends lost 2 bases and 0 bases respectively, with 7 bases between them. The germline gives CDR1 SQVTM, CDR2 ANQGSEA. DNA of the CDR3: TGCAGCGTTGAAAGGCGAATGAACACTGAAGCTTTCTTT. This translates into CSVERRMNTEAFF. The complete variable domain, with remaining parts taken from reference TRBV29-1 and TRBJ1-1, reads SAVISQKPSRDICQRGTSLTIQCQVDSQVTMMFWYRQQPGQSLTLIATANQGSEATYESGFVIDKFPISRPNLTFSTLTVSNMSPEDSSIYLCSVERRMNTEAFFGQGTRLTVV.

On this clonotype itself: A read error may account for a junction end that differs from germline. The gene calls are TRBV5-1 and TRBJ2-3; a possible D gene is TRBD1 (5 bases). The CDR3 sequence is 14 residues long. Germline V gives CDR1 SGHRS, CDR2 YFSETQ. The CDR3 here is CASSLVGVADAQYF. The CDR3 DNA reads as TGCGCCAGCAGCTTGGTAGGGGTAGCAGATGCGCAGTATTTT.

In its sample, this clonotype was seen a few times. The CDR3 region is CASSPKLPGLAGGLTDTQYF. The CDR3 DNA reads as TGTGCCAGCAGCCCCAAGCTCCCGGGACTAGCGGGGGGGTTGACAGATACGCAGTATTTT. The chain carries TRBV3-1 and TRBJ2-3, with 16 nucleotides matching TRBD2. V lost 4 bases and J lost 3; bases outside the gene matches: 13. The germline V gene has CDR1 LGHDT and CDR2 YNNKEL (reference sequence). The CDR3 loop spans 20 amino acids.

Ten or more counts support this clonotype. The CDR3 here is CASSLNPGVYGYTF. The DNA of the CDR3 is TGTGCCAGCAGCCTCAACCCAGGGGTTTATGGCTACACCTTC. The J gene is TRBJ1-2, the V gene TRBV7-6, with a weak D call TRBD1 (6 bases). The germline CDR1 and CDR2 sequences are SGHVS and FNYEAQ. V lost 5 bases, J lost 5 bases, and 15 bases lay in between. This CDR3 contains 14 residues.

This chain uses TRBV6-6 with TRBJ1-6, with D unclear. The germline gives CDR1 MNHNY, CDR2 SVGAGI (reference sequence). Deletions cut 2 bases from V and 4 bases from J, with 6 bases between. The CDR3 runs 14 residues. The CDR3: CASSYDGYNSPLHF. The CDR3 DNA sequence: TGTGCCAGCAGTTACGACGGTTATAATTCACCCCTCCACTTT.

The chain combines TRBV28 with TRBJ1-6; 8 nucleotides agree with TRBD1. This CDR3 has 15 residues. V shed 5 bases and J 7 bases; nucleotides not matched to a gene: 7. From germline, CDR1 is MDHEN and CDR2 SYDVKM. CDR3 in amino acids: CASSKNRGWNSPLHF. The CDR3 DNA is TGTGCCAGCAGTAAAAACAGGGGGTGGAATTCACCCCTCCACTTT.

This clonotype was observed a few times. The rearrangement links TRBV14 to TRBJ1-5; tentative D call: TRBD1 (5 bases). The CDR3 spans 17 residues. V lost 3 bases to trimming and J lost 7 bases, with 22 bases between them. The germline gives CDR1 SGHDN, CDR2 FVKESK. CDR3 DNA: TGTGCCAGCAGCCACTCCCCCGGGACGGGGATAGGGCAGCCCCAGCATTTT. It is translated as CASSHSPGTGIGQPQHF.

The chain has TRBV5-5 and TRBJ1-5; D remains unclear. Germline V lookup: CDR1 SGHKS, CDR2 YYEKEE (reference sequence). The CDR3 sequence is 13 residues long. V lost 4 bases and J lost 7, with 12 bases in between. The chain's CDR3 is CASSGSVDQPQHF. The CDR3 DNA is TGTGCCAGCAGCGGGTCAGTGGACCAGCCCCAGCATTTT.

This clonotype was found a few times. The chain has TRBV5-1 and TRBJ2-3; the D gene is possibly TRBD1 (6 bases). There are 14 residues in the CDR3. V shed 9 bases and J shed 0 bases, with 14 bases lying between them. CDR1 is SGHRS and CDR2 is YFSETQ in the germline V gene. The CDR3 nucleotides are TGCGCCACCAAGGACAGCACCAGCACAGATACGCAGTATTTT. Its translation is CATKDSTSTDTQYF.

The sample holds a few counts of this clonotype. The V and J genes are TRBV7-8 and TRBJ1-4; D is unresolved. CDR1 is SGHVS, CDR2 FQNEAQ, per germline. Trimming removed 5 bases at V and 2 bases at J, with 15 bases between. CDR3 length: 16 amino acids. This CDR3 is CASSPLRVVTNEKLFF. CDR3 nucleotides: TGTGCCAGCAGCCCCCTCCGTGTCGTGACTAATGAAAAACTGTTTTTT. The whole variable domain, remainder taken from reference TRBV7-8 and TRBJ1-4, is GAGVSQSPRYKVAKRGQDVALRCDPISGHVSLFWYQQALGQGPEFLTYFQNEAQLDKSGLPSDRFFAERPEGSVSTLKIQRTQQEDSAVYLCASSPLRVVTNEKLFFGSGTQLSVL.

The J gene is TRBJ2-3, the V gene TRBV6-5; D possibly uses TRBD1 or TRBD2 (5 bases each). V lost 2 bases and J lost 2, with 11 bases in between. This CDR3 contains 15 residues. Germline CDR1 and CDR2: MNHEY and SVGAGI. The CDR3 loop is CASSYVGESTDTQYF. DNA of the CDR3: TGTGCCAGCAGTTACGTGGGGGAGTCCACAGATACGCAGTATTTT.

The chain recombines TRBV6-2 or TRBV6-3 with TRBJ1-1; possible D gene TRBD1, 6 bases. Germline V gene sequence: CDR1 MNHEY, CDR2 SVGEGT. The CDR3 contains 13 residues. With 6 bases removed from V and 6 bases from J, the gap between germline ends came to 14 bases. The DNA for the CDR3 is TGTGCCAGCAGCGGGGGCGCTGGGGCTGAAGCTTTCTTT. As protein: CASSGGAGAEAFF.

The table lists this clonotype with many counts. The chain carries TRBV20-1 and TRBJ1-1, with 8 positions matching TRBD1. In germline, CDR1 is DFQATT, CDR2 SNEGSKA (reference sequence). V lost 3 bases to trimming and J lost 10 bases; unmatched junction nucleotides: 4. The CDR3 extends over 11 amino acids. This CDR3 is CSASFTGGAFF. CDR3 bases: TGCAGTGCTAGTTTCACAGGGGGAGCTTTCTTT.

A few counts support this clonotype. The V and J genes are TRBV6-5 and TRBJ1-6; perhaps TRBD1 as D (5 bases). V lost 6 bases to trimming and J lost 0 bases, with 12 bases between them. The germline V gene has CDR1 MNHEY and CDR2 SVGAGI. The CDR3 extends over 16 amino acids. CDR3 in amino acids: CASRDNPSSYNSPLHF. The CDR3 DNA follows: TGTGCCAGCAGGGACAACCCGAGCTCCTATAATTCACCCCTCCACTTT.

This clonotype occurred a few times. The chain has TRBV2 and TRBJ2-3, with D possibly TRBD1 on 5 matching bases. The CDR3 consists of 13 residues. In germline, CDR1 is SNHLY, CDR2 FYNNEI. V was shortened by 9 bases and J by 2 bases, with 12 bases between the two germline ends. CDR3 loop: CARRRQPTDTQYF. The CDR3 DNA is TGTGCCAGGAGGAGACAGCCCACAGATACGCAGTATTTT. Together with reference TRBV2 and TRBJ2-3, the CDR3 gives the full variable domain: EPEVTQTPSHQVTQMGQEVILRCVPISNHLYFYWYRQILGQKVEFLVSFYNNEISEKSEIFDDQFSVERPDGSNFTLKIRSTKLEDSAMYFCARRRQPTDTQYFGPGTRLTVL.

This clonotype was recorded many times. CDR3 region: CASSLLRNTEAFF. For the CDR3, the DNA is TGTGCCAGCAGCTTACTTAGGAACACTGAAGCTTTCTTT. The V call is TRBV6-5, the J call TRBJ1-1; D not resolved. CDR1 MNHEY and CDR2 SVGAGI come from the germline V gene. This CDR3 spans 13 amino acids. Trimming left V 6 bases short and J 1 base short, with 9 bases between.